These 10 T cell receptor beta chains came from one sample sequenced in a study of T-cell reconstitution after alpha-beta-depleted transplantation in children (TCRdb year 2016). Sample treatment or condition, as interpreted from the label and publication: allogeneic hematopoietic cell transplantation with graft depleted of TCRalphabeta T cells and CD19 B cells. The method behind the library was PCR. The reads were generated on an Illumina HiSeq 2500. Molecular barcoding was employed in the preparation of TCR libraries, with unique molecular identifiers being used to normalize TCRbeta repertoire quantification. The raw public reads went through TCRdb reprocessing: fastp at Q25, MiXCR clone calling, in-frame beta chains kept. Merged by CDR3 protein, the rows form single entries marked with the most common genes and DNA. Recorded for this sample are 700,000 to 950,000 distinct CDR3 sequences; roughly 16% of them occurred a single time. About 5% of the sample lies in the top ten.

The sequencing here drew on PBMCs, mostly from graft donor cells, taken 360 days after TCRalphabeta/CD19-depleted stem cell transplant. Receptors originate from a male patient younger than 18 who had a stem cell transplant for acute lymphoblastic leukemia, so the T cells may come from the graft donor.

The chain combines TRBV28 with TRBJ2-4; perhaps D is TRBD1 or TRBD2 (5 bases each). V was cut by 3 bases and J by 0 bases, with 18 bases left in between. Germline V gene lookup returns CDR1 MDHEN and CDR2 SYDVKM. The CDR3 has 18 residues. The CDR3 sequence is CASSLGTTGFLAKNIQYF. The CDR3, as DNA: TGTGCCAGCAGTTTGGGGACCACAGGATTCCTAGCCAAAAACATTCAGTACTTC.

The rearrangement uses TRBV7-8 and TRBJ1-5, with 8 bases lining up with TRBD1. The CDR3 sequence is 18 residues long. Germline loops: CDR1 SGHVS, CDR2 FQNEAQ. With V trimmed by 4 bases and J by 1 base, 12 bases remained unmatched. The CDR3 coding sequence is TGTGCCAGCAGCTCCATCCGGACAGGGTCTTGGAGCAATCAGCCCCAGCATTTT. Residues: CASSSIRTGSWSNQPQHF. Full variable domain (rest looked up from reference TRBV7-8 and TRBJ1-5): GAGVSQSPRYKVAKRGQDVALRCDPISGHVSLFWYQQALGQGPEFLTYFQNEAQLDKSGLPSDRFFAERPEGSVSTLKIQRTQQEDSAVYLCASSSIRTGSWSNQPQHFGDGTRLSIL.

This clonotype has more than one count but fewer than ten. The J gene is TRBJ2-2, the V gene TRBV6-5; maybe TRBD1 (5 bases). V was clipped by 0 bases and J by 5 bases, with 16 bases between them. Germline V gives CDR1 MNHEY, CDR2 SVGAGI. The CDR3 runs to 17 residues. The CDR3 sequence is CASSYSKIGWTTGELFF. Written as DNA, the CDR3 is TGTGCCAGCAGTTACTCGAAAATAGGATGGACAACCGGGGAGCTGTTTTTT.

The rearrangement joins TRBV10-2 to TRBJ2-1; D not resolved. This CDR3 is 12 amino acids long. V was cut by 6 bases and J by 6 bases, with 9 bases left in between. Germline V gene data show CDR1 as WSHSY and CDR2 as SAAADI. In DNA form, the CDR3 reads TGCGCCAGCAGCCGGGCTGGCAATGAGCAGTTCTTC. It codes for CASSRAGNEQFF.

The CDR3 loop reads CASSSSRTGHNIQYF. CDR3 bases: TGTGCCAGCAGCTCCTCAAGGACAGGGCATAACATTCAGTACTTC. This chain joins TRBV7-3 and TRBJ2-4; 8 bases are a match to TRBD1. CDR1 and CDR2 (germline): SGHTA, FQGTGA. The trim removed 4 bases at V and 7 bases at J, leaving 9 bases unmatched. The CDR3 is 15 amino acids.

This clonotype was detected many times. This chain joins TRBV12-3 or TRBV12-4 and TRBJ2-1; 8 bases are a match to TRBD2. The CDR3 totals 13 residues. Trimming took 6 bases from V and 14 from J; bases not matched to a gene: 12. The CDR3 nucleotides read TGTGCCAGCAGGACCTCGCAGGGGACTAGGGAGTTCTTC. Amino acid sequence: CASRTSQGTREFF.

The V and J genes are TRBV5-1 and TRBJ2-5; TRBD1 matches at 10 bases. The CDR3 loop spans 15 amino acids. Germline V lookup: CDR1 SGHRS, CDR2 YFSETQ. Unmatched junction bases numbered 7, after V lost 4 bases and J lost 4 bases. CDR3 nucleotides: TGCGCCAGCAGCCCCGGGACAGGGGTTCGAGAGACCCAGTACTTC. It is translated as CASSPGTGVRETQYF.

The chain links TRBV20-1 to TRBJ2-2; 8 nucleotides agree with TRBD1. V shed 5 bases and J 2 bases; nucleotides not matched to a gene: 7. The germline CDR1 and CDR2 sequences are DFQATT and SNEGSKA (reference sequence). There are 15 residues in the CDR3. DNA of the CDR3: TGCAGTGCTCGCTCCGGACAGGGAAACACCGGGGAGCTGTTTTTT. It translates to CSARSGQGNTGELFF.

This chain links TRBV7-9 with TRBJ2-3, with D hard to call. There are 15 residues in the CDR3. Germline CDR1 is SEHNR and CDR2 is FQNEAQ (reference sequence). With 4 bases removed from V and 0 bases from J, the gap between germline ends came to 11 bases. This CDR3 reads CASSSFFRSTDTQYF. DNA of the CDR3: TGTGCCAGCAGCTCATTTTTCAGGAGCACAGATACGCAGTATTTT.

J is TRBJ1-5 and V is TRBV12-3 or TRBV12-4; 12 nucleotides match TRBD1. The CDR3 runs to 15 residues. Germline trimming cut 6 bases from V and 4 bases from J; bases unmatched to any gene: 4. The CDR3 region is CASRWDRGPNQPQHF. The CDR3 nucleotides read TGTGCCAGCAGATGGGACAGGGGGCCTAATCAGCCCCAGCATTTT.